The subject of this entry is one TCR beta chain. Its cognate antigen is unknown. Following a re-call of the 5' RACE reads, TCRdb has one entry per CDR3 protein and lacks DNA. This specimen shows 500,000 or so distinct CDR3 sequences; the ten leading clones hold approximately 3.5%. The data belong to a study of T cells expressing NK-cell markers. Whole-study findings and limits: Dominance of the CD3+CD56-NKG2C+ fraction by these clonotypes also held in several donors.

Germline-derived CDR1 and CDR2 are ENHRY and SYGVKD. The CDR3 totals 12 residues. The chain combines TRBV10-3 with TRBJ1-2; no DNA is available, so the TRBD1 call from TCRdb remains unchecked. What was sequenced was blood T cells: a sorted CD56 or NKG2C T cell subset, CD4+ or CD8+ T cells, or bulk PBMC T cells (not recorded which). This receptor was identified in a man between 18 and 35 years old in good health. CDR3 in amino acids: CATSDRDYGYTF.